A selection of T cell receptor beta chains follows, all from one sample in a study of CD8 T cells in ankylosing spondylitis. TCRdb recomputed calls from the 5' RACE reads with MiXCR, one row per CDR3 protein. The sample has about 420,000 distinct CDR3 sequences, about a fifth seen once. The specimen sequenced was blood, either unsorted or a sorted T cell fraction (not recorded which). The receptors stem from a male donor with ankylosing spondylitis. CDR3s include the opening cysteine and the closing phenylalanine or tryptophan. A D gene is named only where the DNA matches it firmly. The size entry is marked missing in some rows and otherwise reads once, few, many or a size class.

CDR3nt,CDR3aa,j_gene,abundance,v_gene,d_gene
TGCAGTGCTCACGGGGGAAGCTCCTACAATGAGCAGTTCTTC,CSAHGGSSYNEQFF,TRBJ2-1,-,TRBV20-1,-
TGTGCCAGCAAAAGGACAGGGTCCCCGGTTGAGCAGTTCTTC,CASKRTGSPVEQFF,TRBJ2-1,-,TRBV2,TRBD1
TGTGCCATCAGTGTGGAGACAGGCCGAAACACTGAAGCTTTCTTT,CAISVETGRNTEAFF,TRBJ1-1,few,TRBV10-3,-
TGCAGTGCTAAGGGGGGCTCAAGTTCACCCCTCCACTTT,CSAKGGSSSPLHF,TRBJ1-6,few,TRBV20-1,-
TGTGCCAGCAGCCGGGACAGGGCCGCTGAGCAGTTCTTC,CASSRDRAAEQFF,TRBJ2-1,-,TRBV4-2,TRBD1
TGTGCCAGCAGTTCATCGGGATGGGCCTACAATGAGCAGTTCTTC,CASSSSGWAYNEQFF,TRBJ2-1,many,TRBV27,-
TGTGCCAGCAGCTTAGGAGTCGGGGTATACGAGCAGTACTTC,CASSLGVGVYEQYF,TRBJ2-7,few,TRBV7-8,-
TGTGCCAGTAGTTCACATATGGGACAGACGATCGGCGGGGAGCTGTTTTTT,CASSSHMGQTIGGELFF,TRBJ2-2,-,TRBV19,TRBD1
TGCGCCAGCAGTCGATACCCCGGGACTAGCGGGAGGCCAGATACGCAGTATTTT,CASSRYPGTSGRPDTQYF,TRBJ2-3,-,TRBV10-2,TRBD2
TGTGCCAGCAGTTATCAGGGGGCCTCCTACGAGCAGTACTTC,CASSYQGASYEQYF,TRBJ2-7,many,TRBV6-5,TRBD1
TGTGCCAGCAGCTTGCGGAGTGAGCAGTTCTTC,CASSLRSEQFF,TRBJ2-1,few,TRBV11-2,-
TGTGCCAGCAGCTTAACGACAGGGAGTCAGCCCCAGCATTTT,CASSLTTGSQPQHF,TRBJ1-5,once,TRBV7-8,TRBD1
TGTGCCAGTAGTACGAGCGGAATCGACACAGATACGCAGTATTTT,CASSTSGIDTDTQYF,TRBJ2-3,-,TRBV19,-
TGTGCCAGCAGTTTACGGCGGGATAGCTACGAGCAGTACTTC,CASSLRRDSYEQYF,TRBJ2-7,few,TRBV28,-
TGTGCCAGCAGTTCCTCCAGCGGGAGGGTTGCAGATACGCAGTATTTT,CASSSSSGRVADTQYF,TRBJ2-3,-,TRBV12-3/TRBV12-4,TRBD2
TGCGCCAGCAGCTTTCAGGGCCGTGGAGATACGCAGTATTTT,CASSFQGRGDTQYF,TRBJ2-3,few,TRBV5-1,-
TGTGCCAGCAGCTCCCCAGGGGCAGATACGCAGTATTTT,CASSSPGADTQYF,TRBJ2-3,-,TRBV7-3,-
TGTGCCAGCCGTCGACTAGCGGGCCCGGGTACGCAGTATTTT,CASRRLAGPGTQYF,TRBJ2-3,-,TRBV2,TRBD2
TGCAGTGCTAGAGTGGCCCCGCGCGGGACCGGGGAGCTGTTTTTT,CSARVAPRGTGELFF,TRBJ2-2,few,TRBV20-1,-
TGTGCCAGCAGTTCGGGGAGGGTATACAATGAGCAGTTCTTC,CASSSGRVYNEQFF,TRBJ2-1,many,TRBV12-3/TRBV12-4,TRBD2
TGTGCCAGCAGCTCGTTTCTAGGCGGGAGAGGCGGGGAGCTGTTTTTT,CASSSFLGGRGGELFF,TRBJ2-2,few,TRBV11-3,TRBD2
TGTGCCAGCAGCTTCTCAAGCTCCCTTGAGGGGGAGCAGTTCTTC,CASSFSSSLEGEQFF,TRBJ2-1,-,TRBV11-1,-
TGTGCCAGCAGCCAAGATCCTTCGGCCGTGCAGTACTTC,CASSQDPSAVQYF,TRBJ2-7,-,TRBV3-1,-
TGTGCTAGTGGTCCCCCCGGGACTACCTACAATGAGCAGTTCTTC,CASGPPGTTYNEQFF,TRBJ2-1,-,TRBV12-5,TRBD2
TGCGCCAGCAGCTTGGTCTGGGACAGCCGGCCCCCTGGAAACACCATATATTTT,CASSLVWDSRPPGNTIYF,TRBJ1-3,-,TRBV5-1,TRBD1
TGCGCCAGCATCTCCAATACGAACACCGGGGAGCTGTTTTTT,CASISNTNTGELFF,TRBJ2-2,-,TRBV5-1,-
TGTGCCAGCAACCCCACAGGGGGCGCATCTACCGGGGAGCTGTTTTTT,CASNPTGGASTGELFF,TRBJ2-2,-,TRBV28,TRBD1